This entry lists 8 T cell receptor beta chains sequenced from one sample in a study of shared clonotypes between healthy human individuals (dated by TCRdb to the early 2020s). The protocol used for the library was the immunoSEQ multiplex PCR assay. In its TCRdb copy, this immuneACCESS table keeps in-frame sequences only and misses some clones. Where compared with another copy, unresolved V genes explain less than half of these, and the others have no known cause. The sample yields 1.5 million to 2.5 million clones; approximately 95% were counted once. The ten top clones hold under 1.5% of the sample. CD8 naive samples consisted of CD45RO-negative cells that were positively selected for CCR7, yielding a CD45RA+CCR7+ population without TemRA cells. The sample consisted of naive CD8+ T cells sorted from blood. What the cell subset or site label conveys for this sample: CD45RA+CCR7+. Receptors were obtained from a man aged 18 to 35 in good health.

The sample holds one count of this clone. A much bigger clone sits one base away, suggesting this may be a read error. The chain combines TRBV11-2 with TRBJ2-5, with D hard to call. V lost 2 bases and J 5 bases, leaving 3 bases between the germline ends. The germline CDR1 and CDR2 sequences are SGHAT and FQNNGV. The CDR3 runs 11 residues. The CDR3 DNA reads as TGTGCCAGCAGCTTATGGGAGACCCAGTACTTC. It specifies CASSLWETQYF.

This clone occurred once. The V and J genes are TRBV13 and TRBJ2-3, with 12 bases lining up with TRBD2. V lost 6 bases and J lost 4; bases outside the gene matches: 8. This CDR3 spans 16 amino acids. Germline lookup yields CDR1 PRHDT and CDR2 FYEKMQ (reference sequence). The CDR3 sequence is CASSSTGLAGPDTQYF. CDR3 DNA: TGTGCCAGCAGTTCGACCGGACTAGCGGGACCAGATACGCAGTATTTT.

The chain couples TRBV5-8 to TRBJ1-1; TRBD1 is a possible D gene (5 bases). V lost 4 bases, J lost 8 bases, and 12 bases lay in between. From germline, CDR1 is SGHTS and CDR2 YDEGEE. This CDR3 contains 12 residues. The CDR3 DNA sequence: TGTGCCAGCAGCCCGGGGCGGTCGGAAGCTTTCTTT. Amino acids: CASSPGRSEAFF. Using reference TRBV5-8 and TRBJ1-1 for the parts outside the CDR3, the full variable domain is EAGVTQSPTHLIKTRGQQATLRCSPISGHTSVYWYQQALGLGLQFLLWYDEGEERNRGNFPPRFSGRQFPNYSSELNVNALELEDSALYLCASSPGRSEAFFGQGTRLTVV.

On this clone itself: The same CDR3 is also encoded by other DNA sequences in this sample. The chain combines TRBV7-2 with TRBJ2-5; D gene unclear. The V gene lost 6 bases and the J gene lost 4 bases, with 3 bases spanning the gap. The CDR3 totals 10 residues. Germline V CDR1 and CDR2: SGHTA, FQGNSA. This chain's CDR3 is CASRGETQYF. The CDR3 coding sequence is TGTGCCAGCAGGGGAGAGACCCAGTACTTC. The full variable domain, in which reference TRBV7-2 and TRBJ2-5 provide the parts outside the CDR3, is GAGVSQSPSNKVTEKGKDVELRCDPISGHTALYWYRQSLGQGLEFLIYFQGNSAPDKSGLPSDRFSAERTGGSVSTLTIQRTQQEDSAVYLCASRGETQYFGPGTRLLVL.

Details on this clone: Other DNA sequences in this specimen translate into the identical CDR3. V gene TRBV6-6 combines with J gene TRBJ1-5; the D gene is possibly TRBD1 (5 bases). V shed 3 bases and J shed 2 bases, with 8 bases lying between them. The CDR3 runs 14 residues. From germline, CDR1 is MNHNY and CDR2 SVGAGI (reference sequence). CDR3 coding DNA: TGTGCCAGCAGTTATATGGGGGGCAATCAGCCCCAGCATTTT. It encodes CASSYMGGNQPQHF.

This chain uses TRBV30 with TRBJ1-4, with 12 bases matching TRBD1. CDR1 and CDR2 (germline): GTSNPN, SVGIG (reference sequence). The J segment lost 7 bases and the V segment lost 3 bases, leaving 3 bases of the junction unmatched. The CDR3 is made up of 14 amino acids. The CDR3 loop is CAWRGQGAGEKLFF. DNA for the CDR3: TGTGCCTGGAGGGGACAGGGGGCGGGTGAAAAACTGTTTTTT.

V usage is TRBV7-9 and J usage is TRBJ2-5; TRBD2 matches 8 bases. The CDR3 length is 17 residues. The ends lost 5 bases at V and 2 bases at J; junction bases unmatched: 13. Germline V gene lookup returns CDR1 SEHNR and CDR2 FQNEAQ (reference sequence). The CDR3 reads CASSPRTAGVFQETQYF. In DNA, the CDR3 is TGTGCCAGCAGCCCTCGAACAGCGGGGGTCTTTCAAGAGACCCAGTACTTC.

The chain uses TRBV10-1 and TRBJ2-1; the match to TRBD1 covers 9 bases. The CDR3 totals 16 residues. From germline, CDR1 is WNHNN and CDR2 SYGVQD (reference sequence). J lost 4 bases, V lost 6 bases, and 10 bases had no gene match. CDR3 sequence: CASSPRTGGAYNEQFF. The DNA for the CDR3 is TGCGCCAGCAGCCCTAGAACAGGGGGCGCATACAATGAGCAGTTCTTC.